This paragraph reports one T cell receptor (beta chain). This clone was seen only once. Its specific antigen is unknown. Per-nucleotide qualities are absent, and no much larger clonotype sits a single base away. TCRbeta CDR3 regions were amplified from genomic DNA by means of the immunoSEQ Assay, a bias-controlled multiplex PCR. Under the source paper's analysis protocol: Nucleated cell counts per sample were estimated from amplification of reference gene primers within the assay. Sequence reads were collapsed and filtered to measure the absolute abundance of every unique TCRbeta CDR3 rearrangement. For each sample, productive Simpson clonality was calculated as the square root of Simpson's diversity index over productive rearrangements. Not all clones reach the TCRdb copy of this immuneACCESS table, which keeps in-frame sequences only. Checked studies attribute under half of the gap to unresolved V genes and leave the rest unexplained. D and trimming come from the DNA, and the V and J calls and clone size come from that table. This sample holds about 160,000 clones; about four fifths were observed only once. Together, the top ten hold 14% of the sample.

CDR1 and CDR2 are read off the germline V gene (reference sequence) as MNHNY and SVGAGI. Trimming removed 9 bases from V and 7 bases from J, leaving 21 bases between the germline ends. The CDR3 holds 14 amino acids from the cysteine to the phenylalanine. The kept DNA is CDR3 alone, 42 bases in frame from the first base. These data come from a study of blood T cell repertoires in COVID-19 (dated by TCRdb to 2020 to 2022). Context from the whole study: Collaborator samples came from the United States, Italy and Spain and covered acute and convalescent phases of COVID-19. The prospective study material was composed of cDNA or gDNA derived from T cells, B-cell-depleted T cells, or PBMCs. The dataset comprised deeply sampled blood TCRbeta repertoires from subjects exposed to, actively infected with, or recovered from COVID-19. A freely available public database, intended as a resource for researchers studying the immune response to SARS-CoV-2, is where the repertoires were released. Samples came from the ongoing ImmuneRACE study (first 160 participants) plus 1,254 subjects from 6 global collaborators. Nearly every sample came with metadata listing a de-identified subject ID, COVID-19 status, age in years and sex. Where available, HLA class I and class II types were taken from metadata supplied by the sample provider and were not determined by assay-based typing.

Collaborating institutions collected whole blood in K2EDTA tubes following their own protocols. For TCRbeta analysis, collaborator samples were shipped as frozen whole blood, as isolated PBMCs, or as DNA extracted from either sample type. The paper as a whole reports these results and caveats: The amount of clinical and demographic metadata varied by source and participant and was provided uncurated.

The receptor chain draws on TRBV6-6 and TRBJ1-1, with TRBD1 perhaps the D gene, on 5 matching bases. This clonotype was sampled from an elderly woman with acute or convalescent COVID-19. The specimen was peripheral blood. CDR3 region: CASTTVGGRNEAFF. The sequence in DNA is TGTGCCAGTACCACCGTGGGGGGACGGAATGAAGCTTTCTTT.